This T cell receptor (beta chain) was profiled in a study of CD8 T cell repertoires and HIV-1 epitope variants. Study summary: Tested: three Gag epitope families, Nef HW9 and YT9.

Survey-depth immunoSEQ sequencing covered TCR beta CDR3 regions. TCRdb's table, derived via immunoSEQ multiplex PCR, lists solely in-frame clones and lacks some. The repertoire includes about 95,000 clones, roughly 77% of them detected once, and around a quarter sits in the top ten. The source material was uncultured baseline CD8+ T cells from peripheral blood mononuclear cells (PBMCs). The TCR sequence derives from a male donor with HIV.

In DNA, the CDR3 is TGTGCCATCAGACCGGGACTAACTACCCAGGAGACCCAGTACTTC. Encoded protein: CAIRPGLTTQETQYF. The chain joins TRBV10-3 to TRBJ2-5, with 7 bases that match TRBD2. CDR1 is ENHRY and CDR2 is SYGVKD in the germline V gene. Trimming removed 6 bases from V and 5 bases from J; junction bases left unmatched: 12. The CDR3 is 15 amino acids.